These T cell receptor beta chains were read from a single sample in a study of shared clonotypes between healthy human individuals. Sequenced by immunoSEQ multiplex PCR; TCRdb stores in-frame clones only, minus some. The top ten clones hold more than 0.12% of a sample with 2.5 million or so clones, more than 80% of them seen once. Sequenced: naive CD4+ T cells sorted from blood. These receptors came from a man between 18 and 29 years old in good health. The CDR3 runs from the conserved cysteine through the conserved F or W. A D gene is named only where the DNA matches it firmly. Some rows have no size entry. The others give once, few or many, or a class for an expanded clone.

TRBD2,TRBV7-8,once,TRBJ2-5,TGTGCCAGCAGCCCCAGAAATGCGGGGGGGCGGAAGACCCAGTACTTC,CASSPRNAGGRKTQYF
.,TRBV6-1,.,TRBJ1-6,TGTGCCAGCAGTGAAGCGCGGAGGGGATCCTATAATTCACCCCTCCACTTT,CASSEARRGSYNSPLHF
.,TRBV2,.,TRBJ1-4,TGTGCCAGCAGTGAAGTCTTGTATGGCCCCGGGAGTAATGAAAAACTGTTTTTT,CASSEVLYGPGSNEKLFF
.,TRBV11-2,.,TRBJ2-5,TGTGCCAGCAGCGCCCTGCGGGCTGTCCGCGAGACCCAGTACTTC,CASSALRAVRETQYF
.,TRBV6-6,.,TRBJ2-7,TGTGCCAGCAGTTACAACTCGGGTCCTCCCGTCTACGAGCAGTACTTC,CASSYNSGPPVYEQYF
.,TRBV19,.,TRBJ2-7,TGTGCCAGTAGTCCTGGTGGGGGTGCCTACGAGCAGTACTTC,CASSPGGGAYEQYF
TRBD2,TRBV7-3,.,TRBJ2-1,TGTGCCAGCAGCTTGGATAGCGGGGGGAATGAGCAGTTCTTC,CASSLDSGGNEQFF
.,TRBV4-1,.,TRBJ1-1,TGCGCCAGCAGCCCTCGACACATGAACACTGAAGCTTTCTTT,CASSPRHMNTEAFF
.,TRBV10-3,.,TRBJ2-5,TGTGCCACGAGAGGGTTACAAGAGACCCAGTACTTC,CATRGLQETQYF
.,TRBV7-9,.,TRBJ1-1,TGTGCCAGCAGCTTAGCCCGCGTAACTGAAGCTTTCTTT,CASSLARVTEAFF
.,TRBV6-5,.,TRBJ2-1,TGTGCCAGCAGTTACACGGACTACAATGAGCAGTTCTTC,CASSYTDYNEQFF
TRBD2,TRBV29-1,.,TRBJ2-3,TGCAGCGTTGAGCGGGGGTTGGGCACAGATACGCAGTATTTT,CSVERGLGTDTQYF
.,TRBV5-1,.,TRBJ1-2,TGCGCCAGCAGCGAGGGCACCTATGGCTACACCTTC,CASSEGTYGYTF
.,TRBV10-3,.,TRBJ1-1,TGTGCCATCAGTGGACAGGTTGAAAACACTGAAGCTTTCTTT,CAISGQVENTEAFF
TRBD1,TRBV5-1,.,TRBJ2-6,TGCGCCAGCAGCAAGGGACAGACCAACTCTGGGGCCAACGTCCTGACTTTC,CASSKGQTNSGANVLTF
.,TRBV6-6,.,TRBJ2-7,TGTGCCAGCAGTTCCCTGGACAAAGGCTACGAGCAGTACTTC,CASSSLDKGYEQYF
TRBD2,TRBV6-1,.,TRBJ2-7,TGTGCCAGCATGCAGCGGGGGGAATTCGAGCAGTACTTC,CASMQRGEFEQYF
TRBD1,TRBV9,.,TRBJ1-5,TGTGCCAGCAGCCCAACACAGGGGGCGAATCAGCCCCAGCATTTT,CASSPTQGANQPQHF